Listed here are 6 T cell receptor beta chains from one sample, sequenced in a study of cytomegalovirus exposure and HLA in healthy donors. PCR amplification relied on 60 Vbeta primers (plus 13 Jbeta primers). Repertoires were generated with immunoSEQ multiplex PCR, while TCRdb's copy carries only in-frame clones and drops some. The repertoire holds around 50,000 clones, around 85% seen once, with over 1.5% in the top ten. Source material: PBMCs. These receptors were obtained from a middle-aged man in good health and CMV-seronegative.

The count of this clone is one. CDR3 sequence (DNA): TGCGCCAGCAGCCACCGAGGACTAGCGGGGGTATCCTACAATGAGCAGTTCTTC. Translation: CASSHRGLAGVSYNEQFF. This chain connects TRBV5-1 to TRBJ2-1; 13 bases map to TRBD2. The CDR3 contains 18 residues. In germline, CDR1 is SGHRS, CDR2 YFSETQ. Losses at the gene ends were 4 bases for V and 1 base for J; bases not matched to a gene: 8.

This clone has only a few counts. The chain combines TRBV4-3 with TRBJ1-3; D gene unclear. The CDR3 is 15 residues long. Trimming pared 1 base from V and 6 bases from J, leaving 13 bases between. CDR1 is LGHNA and CDR2 is YSLEER in the germline V gene. The CDR3 protein is CASSQGTGSANTIYF. The DNA of the CDR3 is TGCGCCAGCAGCCAAGGCACGGGATCCGCAAACACCATATATTTT.

In this sample, this clone turned up once. The chain uses TRBV7-9 and TRBJ2-1; the D gene could be TRBD1 or TRBD2 (6 bases each). The CDR3 consists of 12 residues. Trimming left V 5 bases short and J 12 bases short, with 14 bases between. Germline V gene data show CDR1 as SEHNR and CDR2 as FQNEAQ (reference sequence). CDR3 region: CASSLGGQWQFF. The CDR3 region has the DNA TGTGCCAGCAGCCTAGGGGGGCAGTGGCAGTTCTTC.

This chain links TRBV4-1 with TRBJ1-5; perhaps TRBD1 as D (6 bases). The V gene lost 0 bases and the J gene lost 6 bases, with 24 bases spanning the gap. In germline, CDR1 is MGHRA, CDR2 YSYEKL. The CDR3 has 19 amino acids. CDR3 sequence (DNA): TGCGCCAGCAGCCAAGACCATTGGGACAACTTAGCCTTGAGTCAGCCCCAGCATTTT. Translated, it gives CASSQDHWDNLALSQPQHF.

The chain carries TRBV7-8 and TRBJ2-4, with 10 bases matching TRBD1. This CDR3 is built from 21 residues. Germline CDR1 reads SGHVS; CDR2 reads FQNEAQ. V was clipped by 2 bases and J by 0 bases; unmatched bases: 16. CDR3 in amino acids: CASSLFRVPVRDRGAKNIQYF. CDR3 DNA sequence: TGTGCCAGCAGCTTATTCCGTGTCCCTGTTCGGGACAGGGGAGCCAAAAACATTCAGTACTTC.

This chain uses TRBV27 with TRBJ2-7; possibly TRBD2 for D (6 bases). Germline-derived CDR1 and CDR2 are MNHEY and SMNVEV (reference sequence). The V gene lost 4 bases and the J gene lost 0 bases, with 13 bases spanning the gap. The CDR3 length is 15 residues. CDR3 coding DNA: TGTGCCAGCAGTTCCGCGGGACTGCCCTCCTACGAGCAGTACTTC. Translation: CASSSAGLPSYEQYF.